This T cell receptor (beta chain) derives from a study of T cell responses to AZD1222 COVID-19 vaccine. The CDR3 is made up of 14 amino acids. Germline V gives CDR1 SEHNR, CDR2 FQNEAQ (reference sequence). Trimming took 1 base from V and 11 from J, leaving 17 bases between them. Profiled with immunoSEQ multiplex PCR; TCRdb holds only in-frame clones, not every one. Among approximately 140,000 clones listed, about nine tenths were seen once. Here the sequenced sample was peripheral blood, taken 28 days after the second AZD1222 dose. This clonotype was sampled from an adult who received the AZD1222 COVID-19 vaccine. The chain has TRBV7-9 and TRBJ1-1; the D gene is possibly TRBD1 (6 bases). The CDR3 loop is CASSLGTTGLIAFF. CDR3 nucleotides: TGTGCCAGCAGCTTAGGGACGACAGGATTGATTGCTTTCTTT.